The 7 T cell receptor beta chains given below trace back to one sample, sequenced in a study of shared clonotypes between healthy human individuals. Profiling relied on immunoSEQ multiplex PCR, and the TCRdb table lists in-frame clones only, not all of them. The table includes about a million clones, about three quarters detected once. Specimen: memory CD4+ T cells sorted from blood. Noted subset: CD45RA-negative fraction. These TCRs come from a man younger than 30 in good health.

The chain joins TRBV29-1 to TRBJ1-2, with D possibly being TRBD1 (5 bases). The germline V gene has CDR1 SQVTM and CDR2 ANQGSEA. The CDR3 spans 14 residues. V lost 3 bases to trimming and J lost 3 bases, with 14 bases between them. DNA of the CDR3: TGCAGCGTTGAGAGGAGGGGAGTTCACTATGGCTACACCTTC. Amino acid sequence: CSVERRGVHYGYTF.

A few counts support this clone. The rearrangement joins TRBV7-9 to TRBJ1-2, with 8 bases identical to TRBD1. The germline CDR1 and CDR2 sequences are SEHNR and FQNEAQ (reference sequence). This CDR3 region has 13 residues. V gave up 5 bases and J gave up 5 bases; unmatched junction bases: 4. CDR3 in DNA: TGTGCCAGCAGCAGGGGACAGGCATATGGCTACACCTTC. Translation: CASSRGQAYGYTF.

J is TRBJ1-3 and V is TRBV30; D is ambiguous. V shed 5 bases and J shed 2 bases, with 4 bases lying between them. Germline loops: CDR1 GTSNPN, CDR2 SVGIG (reference sequence). CDR3 length equals 11 residues. Written as DNA, the CDR3 is TGTGCCTGGGTGCCTGGAAACACCATATATTTT. Translation gives CAWVPGNTIYF.

This clone was observed a handful of times. The CDR3 spells CASSQFYSGYEQYF. DNA for the CDR3: TGTGCCAGCAGCCAATTTTATAGCGGCTACGAGCAGTACTTC. The chain carries TRBV14 and TRBJ2-7; D may be TRBD2 (6 bases). CDR3 length: 14 amino acids. Germline V gene data show CDR1 as SGHDN and CDR2 as FVKESK. V gave up 2 bases and J gave up 3 bases, with 11 bases separating them.

This rearrangement joins TRBV6-1 to TRBJ1-5, with D hard to call. Germline V lookup: CDR1 MNHNS, CDR2 SASEGT. This CDR3 comprises 15 residues. Trimming shortened V by 7 bases and J by 3 bases, and 16 bases separated the two germline ends. The CDR3 sequence: CASNEAPQPNQPQHF. DNA of the CDR3: TGTGCCAGCAATGAGGCACCCCAGCCCAATCAGCCCCAGCATTTT.

The chain has TRBV9 and TRBJ1-1; unclear D gene. Deletions cut 4 bases from V and 1 base from J, with 14 bases between. The germline V gene has CDR1 SGDLS and CDR2 YYNGEE. The CDR3 runs to 15 residues. CDR3 coding DNA: TGTGCCAGCAGCCCCGGTCGACAAACGAACACTGAAGCTTTCTTT. This gives the protein CASSPGRQTNTEAFF.

In this sample, this clone turned up a few times. This chain links TRBV5-5 with TRBJ1-1; 8 bases line up with TRBD1. Germline CDR1 SGHKS, CDR2 YYEKEE (reference sequence). V was clipped by 0 bases and J by 1 base; unmatched bases: 2. CDR3 length: 15 residues. This chain's CDR3 is CASSLVTGGNTEAFF. Written as DNA, the CDR3 is TGTGCCAGCAGCTTGGTTACAGGGGGGAACACTGAAGCTTTCTTT.